This TCR beta chain was retrieved from a study of shared clonotypes between healthy human individuals. Study results and caveats: Sharing across four donors was highest in naive CD4 (around 5%) and lowest in memory CD8 (0.4%).

The CDR3 runs to 14 residues. The V and J ends lost 5 bases and 3 bases, in that order; junction bases with no gene match: 4. Germline values: CDR1 SGHAT, CDR2 FQDESV (reference sequence). Deep was the level used in running the assay. The method was immunoSEQ multiplex PCR; TCRdb's version includes in-frame clones alone and lacks a portion of them. The profile shows 550,000 to 800,000 clones, about 74% of them singletons. Comment on this clone: What it recognizes is unknown.

Each sample came from a Caucasian adult donor living in Nashville, Tennessee. The sample was memory CD4+ T cells sorted from blood. Subset noted: CD45RA-negative fraction. This TCR was sampled from a woman aged 25 to 39 in good health. The rearrangement joins TRBV11-1 to TRBJ2-5; TRBD1 matches at 9 bases. For the CDR3, the DNA is TGTGCCAGCAGCCGGGACAGGGTCGAAGAGACCCAGTACTTC. It translates to CASSRDRVEETQYF.